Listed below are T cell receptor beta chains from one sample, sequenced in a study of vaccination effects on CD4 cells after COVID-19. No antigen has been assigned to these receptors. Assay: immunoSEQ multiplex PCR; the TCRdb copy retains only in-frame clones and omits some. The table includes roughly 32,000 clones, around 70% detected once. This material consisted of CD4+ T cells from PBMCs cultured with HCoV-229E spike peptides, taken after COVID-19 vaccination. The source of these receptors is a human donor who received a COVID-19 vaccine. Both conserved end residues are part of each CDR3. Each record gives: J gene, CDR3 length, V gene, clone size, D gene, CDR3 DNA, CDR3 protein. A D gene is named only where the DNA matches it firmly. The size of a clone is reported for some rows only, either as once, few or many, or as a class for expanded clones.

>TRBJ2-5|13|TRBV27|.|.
TGTGCCAGCACAGGGGTCAACGAAGAGACCCAGTACTTC
CASTGVNEETQYF
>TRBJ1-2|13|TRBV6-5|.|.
TGTGCCAGCAGTCAGCAGGGTGCGGGTGGCTACACCTTC
CASSQQGAGGYTF
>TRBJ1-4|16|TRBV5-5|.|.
TGTGCCAGCAGCTTCCGGGCCGCCCCCATGGGGGAAAAACTGTTTTTT
CASSFRAAPMGEKLFF
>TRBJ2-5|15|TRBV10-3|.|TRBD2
TGTGCCATCAGTGATCCAGGGAGGGCCCAAGAGACCCAGTACTTC
CAISDPGRAQETQYF
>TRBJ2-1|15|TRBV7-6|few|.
TGTGCCAGCAGCTTAGCGGGAAGGACCTACAATGAGCAGTTCTTC
CASSLAGRTYNEQFF
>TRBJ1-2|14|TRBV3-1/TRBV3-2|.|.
TGTGCCAGCAGCCAATTGCGGGGTGGCTATGGCTACACCTTC
CASSQLRGGYGYTF
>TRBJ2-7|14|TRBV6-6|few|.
TGTGCCAGCAGTTCACTAGAGAGCTCCTACGAGCAGTACTTC
CASSSLESSYEQYF
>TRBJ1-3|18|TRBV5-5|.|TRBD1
TGTGCCAGCAGCTTACGGACAGGGGGCTACTCCTCTGGAAACACCATATATTTT
CASSLRTGGYSSGNTIYF
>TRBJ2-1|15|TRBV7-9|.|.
TGTGCCAGCAGCTGGCGGGAAAGGTCCTACAATGAGCAGTTCTTC
CASSWRERSYNEQFF
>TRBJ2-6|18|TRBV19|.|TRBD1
TGTGCCAGTAGTATAGCTAGAGACAGGGGCTCTGGGGCCAACGTCCTGACTTTC
CASSIARDRGSGANVLTF
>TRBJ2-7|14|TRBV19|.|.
TGTGCCAGTAGTATTTCGGCAACAACCTACGAGCAGTACTTC
CASSISATTYEQYF
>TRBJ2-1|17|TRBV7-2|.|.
TGTGCCAGCAGCTTAGAGTCGGGGGGCTGGACGTACAATGAGCAGTTCTTC
CASSLESGGWTYNEQFF
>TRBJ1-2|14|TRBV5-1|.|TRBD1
TGCGCCAGCAGCGCGGGGACAGGGAACTATGGCTACACCTTC
CASSAGTGNYGYTF
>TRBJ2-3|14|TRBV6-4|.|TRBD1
TGTGCCAGCAGTGAGGGACAGGGGTCAGATACGCAGTATTTT
CASSEGQGSDTQYF
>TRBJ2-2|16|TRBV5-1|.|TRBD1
TGCGCCAGCAGCTTGGCAGGGACAGTGTCCACCGGGGAGCTGTTTTTT
CASSLAGTVSTGELFF
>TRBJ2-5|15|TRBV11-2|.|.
TGTGCCAGCAGCTTAGGTGTGAGGGGGGCCGGGACCCAGTACTTC
CASSLGVRGAGTQYF
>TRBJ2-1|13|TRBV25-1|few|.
TGTGCCAGCAGATGGGACACTTACAATGAGCAGTTCTTC
CASRWDTYNEQFF
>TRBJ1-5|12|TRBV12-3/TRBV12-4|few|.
TGTGCCAGCAGTTTTCGAGGCCAGCCCCAGCATTTT
CASSFRGQPQHF
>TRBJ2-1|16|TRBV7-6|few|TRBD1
TGTGCCAGCAGCTCCCCGGGACAGGGGGCTGGGAATGAGCAGTTCTTC
CASSSPGQGAGNEQFF
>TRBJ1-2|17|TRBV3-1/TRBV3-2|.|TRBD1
TGTGCCAGCAGGCAAACGGGACAGAGCAGTCCTAACTATGGCTACACCTTC
CASRQTGQSSPNYGYTF
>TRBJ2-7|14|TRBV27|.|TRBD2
TGTGCCAGCAGTTTTCTACTAGCGGGAACCGAGCAGTACTTC
CASSFLLAGTEQYF